This T cell receptor (beta chain) derives from a study of T-cell reconstitution after alpha-beta-depleted transplantation in children. This clonotype occurred many times. Construction of the TCRbeta library involved unique molecular identifiers. TCRdb recomputed calls from the PCR reads with MiXCR, one row per CDR3 protein. The profile shows some 350,000 distinct CDR3 sequences, 10% to 13% of them singletons. This receptor was obtained from a human donor who donated a stem cell graft to a child with acute lymphoblastic leukemia. Specimen: PBMCs from the stem cell graft donor, collected from the stem cell graft.

CDR3 amino acids: CASSLGVRSDTQYF. CDR3 bases: TGTGCCAGCAGTTTAGGAGTCAGGTCAGATACGCAGTATTTT. The chain employs TRBV28 and TRBJ2-3, with D unresolved. V lost 2 bases, J lost 4 bases, and 10 bases lay in between. CDR3 length: 14 residues. The V gene's germline CDR1 is MDHEN and CDR2 SYDVKM.